The rows below give T cell receptor beta chains drawn from one sample of a study of control samples from healthy donors and cancer patients. The protocol was immunoSEQ multiplex PCR, while the TCRdb copy is restricted to in-frame clones and leaves out a portion. The table has some 150,000 clones, 93% seen once. The source material was blood. The receptors were gathered from a woman aged 55-70 years in good health. Each CDR3 is given without its conserved first and last residue. Size values are once, few and many counts, or a class for expanded clones, and some rows have none.

TRBV19,once,TRBJ2-7,ASRPGQRYYEQY
TRBV19,once,TRBJ2-1,ASNSGDSYNEQF
TRBV10-3,.,TRBJ1-6,AISGQTDNSPLH
TRBV29-1,.,TRBJ1-6,SFRGGSPYNSPLH
TRBV27,.,TRBJ2-3,ASSFSTDTQY
TRBV5-1,.,TRBJ1-2,ASSPGQGEGYT
TRBV2,.,TRBJ1-4,ASRPYGQGVRGEKLF
TRBV6-6,.,TRBJ2-3,ATKRGGDSTDTQY
TRBV7-2,.,TRBJ1-5,ASSAPSRGDESQPQH
TRBV9,.,TRBJ1-5,ASSVDGSNQPQH
TRBV5-1,.,TRBJ1-4,ASSPGAVLSEKLF
TRBV9,.,TRBJ2-1,ASSVGVENEQF
TRBV5-5,.,TRBJ1-5,ASSGGGRGQPQH
TRBV24-1,.,TRBJ2-3,ATSDPGLAGEGTDTQY
TRBV2,.,TRBJ2-7,AIPGTASHEQY
TRBV28,.,TRBJ2-1,ASSPMSGSYNEQF
TRBV6-2/TRBV6-3,.,TRBJ1-2,ASSYYGGYGYT
TRBV3-1/TRBV3-2,.,TRBJ2-5,ASSQVQQETQY
TRBV3-1/TRBV3-2,.,TRBJ1-1,ASSQDRTGKYTEAF
TRBV10-3,.,TRBJ1-2,AISEWGVRENRGYT
TRBV6-5,.,TRBJ1-1,ASSGISLAEAF
TRBV7-2,.,TRBJ2-1,ASSLAFTGGDEQF
TRBV7-2,.,TRBJ2-1,ASSLQAGIGNEQF
TRBV7-3,once,TRBJ1-2,ASSYGTATYGYT
TRBV10-3,.,TRBJ1-1,ATQPGRQGTEAF
TRBV6-6,.,TRBJ1-3,ASSGTFVSGNTIY
TRBV15,.,TRBJ2-5,ATSRDRAGQETQY
TRBV3-1/TRBV3-2,.,TRBJ2-5,ASSQTLEGSETQY
TRBV15,.,TRBJ2-1,ATSRGVGLAGVSYNEQF
TRBV6-5,.,TRBJ2-3,ASTTNFGNTQY
TRBV7-7,.,TRBJ2-1,ASSPDSFSYNEQF
TRBV6-5,.,TRBJ1-5,ASIPTGTQPQH
TRBV7-2,.,TRBJ2-1,ASSLEGSSYNEQF
TRBV20-1,.,TRBJ1-4,SASGSANEKLF
TRBV5-1,.,TRBJ2-5,ASSLDGMLQTQY
TRBV9,.,TRBJ2-2,ASSVTGDAGELF
TRBV19,once,TRBJ1-1,ASSIGDSHTEAF
TRBV16,.,TRBJ1-1,ASSPGAADRLRTEAF
TRBV12-2,.,TRBJ1-5,ARVSPGRRGDQPQH
TRBV7-9,.,TRBJ1-4,ASSFAVINEKLF
TRBV19,.,TRBJ2-7,ASSLGTGTYEQY
TRBV5-6,.,TRBJ1-1,ASRREFTEAF
TRBV11-2,.,TRBJ2-3,ASSSVTSGTDTQY
TRBV7-9,.,TRBJ2-5,ASSLAVGAGAQETQY
TRBV5-5,once,TRBJ2-1,ASNPGRSYNEQF
TRBV3-1/TRBV3-2,.,TRBJ1-2,ASADPGQPIMGYT
TRBV6-6,.,TRBJ1-3,ASSLLSGQRPHSGNTIY
TRBV7-9,.,TRBJ2-7,ASSFDRYEQY
TRBV25-1,few,TRBJ1-5,ASSDSRTGSDNQPQH
TRBV5-1,once,TRBJ2-1,ASSLWKGYNEQF
TRBV7-2,.,TRBJ1-1,ASSFNRDNTEAF